This passage covers 12 T cell receptor beta chains from one sample sequenced in a study of cytomegalovirus exposure and HLA in healthy donors (dated by TCRdb to about 2017). The protocol used for the library was the immunoSEQ multiplex PCR assay. For the multiplex PCR, a mixture combining 60 forward primers for TCR Vbeta segments and 13 reverse primers for TCR Jbeta segments was used. TCRdb carries this immuneACCESS record with in-frame sequences only. Its versions omit some clonotypes, under half of them owing to an unresolved V gene in the studies checked, with the rest unexplained. The sample table shows roughly 140,000 clones, and 78% are seen once. About 3.2% of the sample rests with the top ten. Sequenced input: PBMCs. The receptors originated from a female donor in good health and CMV-seronegative.

V and J are TRBV28 and TRBJ1-2; a possible D gene is TRBD1 (5 bases). Germline CDR1 reads MDHEN; CDR2 reads SYDVKM. CDR3 length equals 14 residues. Deletions cut 7 bases from V and 2 bases from J, with 14 bases between. The CDR3, as DNA: TGTGCCAGCAACCTCCGGGGACTAAACTATGGCTACACCTTC. Translated, it gives CASNLRGLNYGYTF.

The chain is built from TRBV28 and TRBJ2-4, with TRBD1 identical over 9 bases. Germline trimming cut 6 bases from V and 4 bases from J; bases unmatched to any gene: 13. The CDR3 is 17 residues long. The germline V gene encodes CDR1 MDHEN and CDR2 SYDVKM. This CDR3 reads CASSSDRGPGLKNIQYF. The CDR3 region has the DNA TGTGCCAGCAGCTCGGACAGGGGACCTGGATTAAAAAACATTCAGTACTTC.

The chain joins TRBV7-6 to TRBJ2-7, with 8 positions matching TRBD1. The trim removed 4 bases at V and 4 bases at J, leaving 3 bases unmatched. CDR1 and CDR2 (germline): SGHVS, FNYEAQ. The CDR3 covers 13 residues. Here the CDR3 DNA reads TGTGCCAGCAGCTCAGGGGGCAGATACGAGCAGTACTTC. It specifies CASSSGGRYEQYF.

The V and J genes are TRBV4-1 and TRBJ2-1; 8 bases align to TRBD2. This CDR3 region has 14 residues. Per germline, CDR1 MGHRA and CDR2 YSYEKL. V lost 7 bases, J lost 7 bases, and 9 bases stayed unmatched. The CDR3 region is CASKTPGGPNEQFF. DNA for the CDR3: TGCGCCAGCAAAACCCCGGGAGGGCCAAATGAGCAGTTCTTC.

V is TRBV29-1 and J is TRBJ1-4, with D uncertain. Germline lookup yields CDR1 SQVTM and CDR2 ANQGSEA. V lost 3 bases and J 8 bases, leaving 7 bases between the germline ends. The CDR3 extends over 11 amino acids. The CDR3 here is CSVDLGEKLFF. The CDR3 coding sequence is TGCAGCGTTGACTTGGGCGAAAAACTGTTTTTT.

The chain uses TRBV15 and TRBJ2-4, with D perhaps matching TRBD1 (6 bases). Germline-derived CDR1 and CDR2 are LNHNV and YYDKDF (reference sequence). CDR3 length: 18 residues. V lost 6 bases and J 0 bases, leaving 21 bases between the germline ends. The CDR3 loop reads CATSRDRKEVLAKNIQYF. The CDR3, as DNA: TGTGCCACCAGTCGAGACAGGAAGGAGGTCCTAGCCAAAAACATTCAGTACTTC.

The chain carries TRBV29-1 and TRBJ2-3; D is perhaps TRBD2 (5 bases). Looked up from germline, CDR1 is SQVTM and CDR2 is ANQGSEA. This CDR3 comprises 13 residues. The V and J ends lost 4 bases and 3 bases respectively, with 11 bases between them. The CDR3, as DNA: TGCAGCGTTGGACCGGGGTCGACAGATACGCAGTATTTT. Its protein is CSVGPGSTDTQYF.

The chain employs TRBV7-2 and TRBJ2-5, with 7 nucleotides matching TRBD1. The DNA end lines up better with TRBJ2-7; the J call may be wrong. The CDR3 extends over 14 amino acids. Per germline, CDR1 SGHTA and CDR2 FQGNSA. CDR3 in amino acids: CASSLSRGPNEQYF. The CDR3 DNA sequence: TGTGCCAGCAGCTTATCGAGGGGGCCAAACGAGCAGTACTTC.

The chain employs TRBV9 and TRBJ1-1; D possibly corresponds to TRBD1 (5 bases). The CDR3 contains 16 residues. V was pared by 6 bases and J by 3 bases, with 21 bases between. The germline CDR1 and CDR2 sequences are SGDLS and YYNGEE. Written as DNA, the CDR3 is TGTGCCAGCACCCCCGGGGGTGGGGGAGCCGACACTGAAGCTTTCTTT. Its protein product is CASTPGGGGADTEAFF. The entire variable domain, with the rest obtained from reference TRBV9 and TRBJ1-1, is as follows: DSGVTQTPKHLITATGQRVTLRCSPRSGDLSVYWYQQSLDQGLQFLIQYYNGEERAKGNILERFSAQQFPDLHSELNLSSLELGDSALYFCASTPGGGGADTEAFFGQGTRLTVV.

The chain carries TRBV6-5 and TRBJ2-2; D call uncertain. Trimming stripped 5 bases from V and 5 bases from J, with 6 bases between. The CDR3 runs to 12 residues. Germline V gives CDR1 MNHEY, CDR2 SVGAGI. CDR3 nucleotide sequence: TGTGCCAGCAGTATAGAGACCGGGGAGCTGTTTTTT. Its protein product is CASSIETGELFF.

This chain uses TRBV21-1 with TRBJ1-2; the DNA was not compared with TRBD1, the D call given in the table. TRBV21-1 is a documented pseudogene. This CDR3 is 16 amino acids long. The CDR3 region is CASSKLRQGDGYGYTF. The DNA of the CDR3 is TGTGCCAGCAGCAAATTGCGGCAGGGGGACGGCTATGGCTACACCTTC.

The CDR3 DNA is TGTGCCAGCAGTCCGTTGAGCGGGGGGGCCGTAGAGACCCAGTACTTC. Its translation: CASSPLSGGAVETQYF. The chain employs TRBV28 and TRBJ2-5; 10 positions agree with TRBD2. Germline CDR1 reads MDHEN; CDR2 reads SYDVKM. This CDR3 region has 16 residues. V dropped 5 bases and J dropped 4; count of bases not matched to a gene: 10. The variable domain in full, with the rest retrieved from reference TRBV28 and TRBJ2-5, is DVKVTQSSRYLVKRTGEKVFLECVQDMDHENMFWYRQDPGLGLRLIYFSYDVKMKEKGDIPEGYSVSREKKERFSLILESASTNQTSMYLCASSPLSGGAVETQYFGPGTRLLVL.